What follows describes a single T cell receptor beta chain. The antigen remains unidentified. Sequencing was performed with immunoSEQ multiplex PCR; in TCRdb, only in-frame clones are kept and a portion is missing. The table includes about 73,000 clones, approximately 73% detected once. The data originate from a study of vaccination effects on CD4 cells after COVID-19. Overall study: Antigen-specific CD4+ T cells were expanded (with viral peptide pools) by the ViraFEST assay ahead of sequencing. It was a median of 72 days after the second dose that post-vaccine samples were obtained. Study-wide results and limits: Clones of infection and vaccine origin contracted markedly late after vaccination.

At the end of less than 12 days of culture, CD4+ T cells were isolated. Each participant was administered two doses of either the BNT162b2 or the mRNA-1273 vaccine. A half-volume exchange with IL-2 medium occurred on days 3 and 7. The V end was cut by 0 bases, the J end by 8 bases, with 11 bases between. The length of the CDR3 is 13 residues. From germline, CDR1 is SGHRS and CDR2 YFSETQ. The chain carries TRBV5-1 and TRBJ1-2; D perhaps matches TRBD1 (5 bases). This receptor was obtained from a human donor who received a COVID-19 vaccine. This specimen consisted of CD4+ T cells from PBMCs cultured without peptide, obtained after COVID-19 vaccination. The CDR3 reads CASSLAGARGYTF. The CDR3 nucleotides read TGCGCCAGCAGCTTGGCCGGGGCCCGAGGCTACACCTTC.